The clone carrying this TCR beta chain was detected a few times. The sample holds other DNA sequences that translate to the same CDR3. The CDR3 extends over 13 amino acids. The ends lost 5 bases at V and 2 bases at J; junction bases unmatched: 2. Germline CDR1 reads SGHTA; CDR2 reads FQGTGA. These data are taken from a study of PD-1 blockade in classical Hodgkin lymphoma. Study-level information: Administration of nivolumab to patients was at 3 mg/kg intravenously every 2 weeks.

The assay was immunoSEQ multiplex PCR, and TCRdb's table has in-frame clones only and misses some. In the table there are tens of thousands of clones, roughly 80% of which are singletons. The time point here: cycle 4 day 1 (C4D1), after more than 5 weeks of nivolumab. All patients relapsed after autologous stem cell transplantation, and brentuximab vedotin exposure varied. The receptor was isolated from a human donor with classical Hodgkin lymphoma. The chain uses TRBV7-3 and TRBJ2-5, with TRBD1 matching 7 bases. Sample: peripheral blood mononuclear cells (PBMCs), taken before the fourth cycle of nivolumab. The CDR3 protein is CASSQGQQETQYF. For the CDR3, the DNA is TGTGCCAGCAGCCAGGGACAGCAAGAGACCCAGTACTTC.